The clone carrying this TCR beta chain was counted many times. The entry originates in a study of early T cells in non-severe SARS-CoV-2 infection. TCRdb itself ran the 5' RACE reads through MiXCR, one entry per CDR3 protein. The sample records 35,000 to 45,000 distinct CDR3 sequences, about 5.9% being singletons. The germline CDR1 and CDR2 sequences are SQVTM and ANQGSEA. With 3 bases removed from V and 4 bases from J, the gap between germline ends came to 9 bases. The length of the CDR3 is 12 residues. Sequenced here: whole blood, sampled at baseline. The V gene is TRBV29-1, the J gene TRBJ2-5, with D possibly matching TRBD2 (6 bases). This clonotype was sampled from an adult who was a healthcare worker with PCR-confirmed SARS-CoV-2 infection or an uninfected control (not recorded which). The CDR3 is CSVERGSETQYF. The DNA of the CDR3 is TGCAGCGTTGAGCGGGGTTCAGAGACCCAGTACTTC.